Here is one T cell receptor (beta chain) with its context. The data were produced by immunoSEQ multiplex PCR, yet TCRdb's version contains in-frame clones alone and is incomplete. The data contain 90,000 to 130,000 clones, almost 80% of them singletons. This specimen belongs to a study of blood T cell repertoires in COVID-19. Whole-study context: T cells, B-cell-depleted T cells, or PBMCs supplied cDNA or gDNA.

Looked up from germline, CDR1 is GTSNPN and CDR2 is SVGIG (reference sequence). This CDR3 is 13 amino acids long. V lost 3 bases and J lost 7, with 13 bases in between. Sequencing was carried out using peripheral blood. This TCR was recovered from an elderly woman with active or convalescent COVID-19. J is TRBJ2-4 and V is TRBV30, with D perhaps TRBD1 (6 bases). The CDR3, as DNA: TGTGCCTGGAGACAACAGGGATCCAACATTCAGTACTTC. Translation: CAWRQQGSNIQYF.